Below are 8 T cell receptor beta chains sequenced from a single sample in a study of T cells in Graves' hyperthyroidism and ophthalmopathy. The source material, RNA transcripts, was used to amplify TCR beta CDR3 regions. RT-PCR in the first round (using the HTBI primer set) targeted the TCR CDR3. Each CDR3 protein is one row after TCRdb ran MiXCR on the multiplex PCR reads. This table holds fewer than 750,000 distinct CDR3 sequences, around 15% found once. Sample: blood. The source is a woman in her 50s with Graves' ophthalmopathy.

There are a few counts of this clonotype. CDR3 protein: CASSQDVARVNQPQHF. The CDR3 DNA follows: TGTGCCAGCAGCCAAGATGTGGCCAGGGTCAATCAGCCCCAGCATTTT. The chain employs TRBV4-2 and TRBJ1-5, with a possible D match to TRBD1 (5 bases). The CDR3 consists of 16 residues. The germline V gene encodes CDR1 LGHNA and CDR2 YNFKEQ. V gave up 0 bases and J gave up 3 bases, with 12 bases separating them.

This clonotype was seen only a few times. V gene TRBV27 combines with J gene TRBJ2-7; TRBD1 aligns across 8 bases. The CDR3 contains 15 residues. V shed 6 bases, J shed 3 bases, and the junction held 10 bases outside the gene matches. Germline assignment: CDR1 MNHEY and CDR2 SMNVEV (reference sequence). The CDR3 DNA reads as TGTGCCAGCAGACTGAGCACAGGGGGGATCTACGAGCAGTACTTC. It yields the protein CASRLSTGGIYEQYF.

A few counts support this clonotype. A read error may account for a junction end that differs from germline. The chain employs TRBV3-1 and TRBJ2-1; 8 bases line up with TRBD2. This CDR3 comprises 16 residues. CDR1 is LGHDT and CDR2 is YNNKEL in the germline V gene (reference sequence). CDR3 residues: CASSQDRTSGYNEQSF. CDR3 DNA: TGTGCCAGCAGCCAAGATAGAACTAGCGGATACAATGAGCAGTCCTTC.

In its sample, this clonotype was seen many times. The genes are TRBV5-1 and TRBJ2-2, with TRBD2 as a possible D gene (5 bases). Between the trimmed V and J ends, which lost 4 bases and 3 bases, there was a span of 7 bases. CDR1 is SGHRS, CDR2 YFSETQ, per germline. The length of the CDR3 is 13 residues. The CDR3 region has the DNA TGCGCCAGCAGCCCGGGATACACCGGGGAGCTGTTTTTT. It specifies CASSPGYTGELFF.

In its sample, this clonotype was seen many times. This rearrangement joins TRBV6-6 to TRBJ1-3, with 8 bases that match TRBD1. Germline V CDR1 and CDR2: MNHNY, SVGAGI (reference sequence). The CDR3 consists of 14 residues. Trimming removed 2 bases from V and 6 bases from J; junction bases left unmatched: 3. Here the CDR3 reads CASSYQGQENTIYF. The CDR3 coding sequence is TGTGCCAGCAGTTACCAGGGACAGGAAAACACCATATATTTT.

Many counts were recorded for this clonotype. J is TRBJ1-2 and V is TRBV2; 11 nucleotides align to TRBD1. Germline-derived CDR1 and CDR2 are SNHLY and FYNNEI. The CDR3 covers 14 residues. V lost 4 bases and J lost 7; bases outside the gene matches: 5. The CDR3 loop reads CASSGDRGGRGYTF. The CDR3 coding sequence is TGTGCCAGCAGTGGGGACAGGGGGGGTCGTGGCTACACCTTC.

This clonotype was detected many times. The chain combines TRBV28 with TRBJ2-7; 7 bases match TRBD1. This CDR3 is 15 amino acids long. J gave up 3 bases and V 4 bases, and 9 bases lay outside the gene matches. Germline lookup yields CDR1 MDHEN and CDR2 SYDVKM. In DNA, the CDR3 is TGTGCCAGCAGTTCCTTCTTACAGGGGTACTACGAGCAGTACTTC. Translated, it gives CASSSFLQGYYEQYF.

This clonotype has a handful of counts. The chain recombines TRBV6-1 with TRBJ1-6; D uncertain. The germline V gene has CDR1 MNHNS and CDR2 SASEGT. The length of the CDR3 is 15 residues. Trimming removed 6 bases from V and 0 bases from J, with 9 bases in between. DNA of the CDR3: TGTGCCAGCAGGGCTCATAGCTCCTATAATTCACCCCTCCACTTT. It specifies CASRAHSSYNSPLHF.